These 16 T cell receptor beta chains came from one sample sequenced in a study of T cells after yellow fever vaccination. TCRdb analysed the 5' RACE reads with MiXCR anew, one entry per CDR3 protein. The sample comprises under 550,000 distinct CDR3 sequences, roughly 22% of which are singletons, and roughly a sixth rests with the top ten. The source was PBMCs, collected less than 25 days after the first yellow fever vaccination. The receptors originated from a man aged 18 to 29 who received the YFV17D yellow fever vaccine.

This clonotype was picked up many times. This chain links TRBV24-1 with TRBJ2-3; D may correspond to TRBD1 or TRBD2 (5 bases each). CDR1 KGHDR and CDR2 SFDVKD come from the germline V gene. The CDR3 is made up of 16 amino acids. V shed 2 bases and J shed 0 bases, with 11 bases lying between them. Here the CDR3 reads CATSDSGTASTDTQYF. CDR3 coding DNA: TGTGCCACCAGTGATTCCGGGACGGCTAGCACAGATACGCAGTATTTT.

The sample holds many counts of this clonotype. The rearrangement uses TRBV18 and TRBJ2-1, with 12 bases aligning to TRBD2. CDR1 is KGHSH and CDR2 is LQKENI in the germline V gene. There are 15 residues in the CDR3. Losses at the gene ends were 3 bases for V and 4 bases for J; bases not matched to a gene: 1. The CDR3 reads CASSPGLAGYNEQFF. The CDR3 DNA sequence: TGTGCCAGCTCACCGGGACTAGCGGGTTACAATGAGCAGTTCTTC.

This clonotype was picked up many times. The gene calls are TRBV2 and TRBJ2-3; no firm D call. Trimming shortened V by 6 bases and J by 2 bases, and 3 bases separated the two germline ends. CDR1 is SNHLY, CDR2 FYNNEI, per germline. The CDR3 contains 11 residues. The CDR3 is CASSYTDTQYF. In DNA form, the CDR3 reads TGTGCCAGCAGCTACACAGATACGCAGTATTTT.

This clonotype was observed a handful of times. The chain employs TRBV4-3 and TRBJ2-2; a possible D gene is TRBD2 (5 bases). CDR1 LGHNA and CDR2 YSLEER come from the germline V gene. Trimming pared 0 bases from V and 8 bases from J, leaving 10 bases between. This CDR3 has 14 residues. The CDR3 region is CASSQEPGKGELFF. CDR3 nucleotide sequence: TGCGCCAGCAGCCAAGAACCGGGGAAAGGGGAGCTGTTTTTT.

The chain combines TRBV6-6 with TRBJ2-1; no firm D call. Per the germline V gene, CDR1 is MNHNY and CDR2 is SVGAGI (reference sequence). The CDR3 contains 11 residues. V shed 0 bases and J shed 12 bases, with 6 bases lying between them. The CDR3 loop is CASSYSQGQFF. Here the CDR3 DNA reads TGTGCCAGCAGTTACTCGCAAGGGCAGTTCTTC.

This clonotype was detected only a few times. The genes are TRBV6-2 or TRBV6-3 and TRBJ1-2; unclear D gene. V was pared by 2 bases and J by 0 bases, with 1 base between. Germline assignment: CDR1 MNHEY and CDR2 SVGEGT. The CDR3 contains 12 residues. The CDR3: CASSYTNYGYTF. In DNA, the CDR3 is TGTGCCAGCAGTTACACTAACTATGGCTACACCTTC.

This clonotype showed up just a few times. The CDR3 spells CASSFFGSQETQYF. In DNA, the CDR3 is TGCGCCAGCAGCTTTTTCGGTAGTCAAGAGACCCAGTACTTC. This chain joins TRBV5-1 and TRBJ2-5, with D hard to call. The CDR3 runs 14 residues. V was pared by 2 bases and J by 2 bases, with 10 bases between. Germline V gene data show CDR1 as SGHRS and CDR2 as YFSETQ.

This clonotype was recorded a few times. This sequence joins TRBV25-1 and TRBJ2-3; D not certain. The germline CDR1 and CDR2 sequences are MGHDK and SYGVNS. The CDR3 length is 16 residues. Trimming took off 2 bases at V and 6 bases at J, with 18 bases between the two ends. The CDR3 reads CASSETGRGVLDTQYF. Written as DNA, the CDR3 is TGTGCCAGCAGTGAAACTGGGCGTGGCGTCTTGGATACGCAGTATTTT.

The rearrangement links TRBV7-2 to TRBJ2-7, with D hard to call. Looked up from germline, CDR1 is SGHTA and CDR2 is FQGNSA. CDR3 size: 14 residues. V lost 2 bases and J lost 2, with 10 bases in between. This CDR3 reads CASSLNRDTYEQYF. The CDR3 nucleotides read TGTGCCAGCAGCTTAAACCGTGATACCTACGAGCAGTACTTC.

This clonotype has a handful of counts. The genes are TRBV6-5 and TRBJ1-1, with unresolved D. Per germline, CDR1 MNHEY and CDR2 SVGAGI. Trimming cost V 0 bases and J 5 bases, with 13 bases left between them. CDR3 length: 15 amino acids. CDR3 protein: CASSYSSGRRTEAFF. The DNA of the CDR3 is TGTGCCAGCAGTTACTCGAGCGGGCGGAGGACTGAAGCTTTCTTT.

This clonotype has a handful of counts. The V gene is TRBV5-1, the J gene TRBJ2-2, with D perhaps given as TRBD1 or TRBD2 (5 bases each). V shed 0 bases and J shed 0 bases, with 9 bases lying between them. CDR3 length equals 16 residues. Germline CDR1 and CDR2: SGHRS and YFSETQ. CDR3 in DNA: TGCGCCAGCAGCTTGGGGCGAGGGGCGAACACCGGGGAGCTGTTTTTT. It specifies CASSLGRGANTGELFF.

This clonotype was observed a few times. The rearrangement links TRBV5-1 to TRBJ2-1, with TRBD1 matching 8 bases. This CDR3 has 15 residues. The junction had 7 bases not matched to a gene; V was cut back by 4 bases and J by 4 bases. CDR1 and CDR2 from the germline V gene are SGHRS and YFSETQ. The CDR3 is CASSPGGFGYNEQFF. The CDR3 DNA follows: TGCGCCAGCAGCCCAGGGGGCTTTGGTTACAATGAGCAGTTCTTC.

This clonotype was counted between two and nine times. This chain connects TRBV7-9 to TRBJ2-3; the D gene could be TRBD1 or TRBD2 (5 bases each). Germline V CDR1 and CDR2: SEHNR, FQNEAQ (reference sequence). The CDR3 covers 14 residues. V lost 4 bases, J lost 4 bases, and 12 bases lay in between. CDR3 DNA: TGTGCCAGCAGCTCAGACCTGGGGGCAGATACGCAGTATTTT. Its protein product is CASSSDLGADTQYF.

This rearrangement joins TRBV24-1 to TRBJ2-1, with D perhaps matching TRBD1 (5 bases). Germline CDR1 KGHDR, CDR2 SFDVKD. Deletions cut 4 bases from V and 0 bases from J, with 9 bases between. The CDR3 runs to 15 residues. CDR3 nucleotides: TGTGCCACCAGTGACCCTGACAGCTCCTACAATGAGCAGTTCTTC. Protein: CATSDPDSSYNEQFF.

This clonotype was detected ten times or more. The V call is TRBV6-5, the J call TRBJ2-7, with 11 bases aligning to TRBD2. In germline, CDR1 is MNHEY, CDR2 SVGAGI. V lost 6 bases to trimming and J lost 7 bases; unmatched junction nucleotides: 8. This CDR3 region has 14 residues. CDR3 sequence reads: CASSYSGGAGEQYF. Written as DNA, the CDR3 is TGTGCCAGCAGCTATAGCGGGGGGGCGGGGGAGCAGTACTTC.

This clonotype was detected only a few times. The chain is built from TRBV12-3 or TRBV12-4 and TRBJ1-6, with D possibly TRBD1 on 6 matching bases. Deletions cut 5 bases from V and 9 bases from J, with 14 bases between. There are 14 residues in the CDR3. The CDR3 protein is CASSLQGFVSPLHF. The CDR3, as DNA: TGTGCCAGCAGTCTACAGGGTTTCGTTTCACCCCTCCACTTT.